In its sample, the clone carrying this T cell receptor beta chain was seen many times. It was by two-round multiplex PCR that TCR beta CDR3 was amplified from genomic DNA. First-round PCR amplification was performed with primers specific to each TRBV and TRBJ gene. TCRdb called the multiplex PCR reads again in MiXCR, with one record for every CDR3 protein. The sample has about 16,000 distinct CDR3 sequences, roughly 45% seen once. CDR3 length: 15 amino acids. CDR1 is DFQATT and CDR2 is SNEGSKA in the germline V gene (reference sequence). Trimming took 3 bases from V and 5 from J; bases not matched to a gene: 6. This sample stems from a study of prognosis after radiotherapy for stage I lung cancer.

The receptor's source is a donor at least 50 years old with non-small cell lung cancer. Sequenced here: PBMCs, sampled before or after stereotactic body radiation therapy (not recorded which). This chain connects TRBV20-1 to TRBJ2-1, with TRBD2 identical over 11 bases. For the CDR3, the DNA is TGCAGTGCTAGTAGCGGGAGGGCCTTCGACAATGAGCAGTTCTTC. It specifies CSASSGRAFDNEQFF.